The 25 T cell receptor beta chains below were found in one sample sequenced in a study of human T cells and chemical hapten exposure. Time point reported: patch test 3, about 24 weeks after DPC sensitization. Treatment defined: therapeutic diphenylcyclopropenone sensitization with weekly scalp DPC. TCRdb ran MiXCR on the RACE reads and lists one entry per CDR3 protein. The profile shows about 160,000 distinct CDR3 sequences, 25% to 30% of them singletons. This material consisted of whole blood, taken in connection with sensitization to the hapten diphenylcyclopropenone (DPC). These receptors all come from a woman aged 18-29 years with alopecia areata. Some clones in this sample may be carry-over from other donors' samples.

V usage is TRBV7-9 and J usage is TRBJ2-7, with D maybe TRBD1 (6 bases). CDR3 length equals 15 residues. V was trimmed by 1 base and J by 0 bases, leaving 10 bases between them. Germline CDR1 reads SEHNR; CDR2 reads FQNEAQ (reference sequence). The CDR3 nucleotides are TGTGCCAGCAGCTTAGGGGGGCGGAGCTCCTACGAGCAGTACTTC. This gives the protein CASSLGGRSSYEQYF.

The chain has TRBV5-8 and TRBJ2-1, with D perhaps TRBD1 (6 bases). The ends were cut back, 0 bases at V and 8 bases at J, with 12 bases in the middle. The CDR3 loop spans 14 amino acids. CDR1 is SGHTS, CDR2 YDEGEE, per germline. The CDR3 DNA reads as TGTGCCAGCAGCTTGGCGCAGGGGAGCGATGAGCAGTTCTTC. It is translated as CASSLAQGSDEQFF. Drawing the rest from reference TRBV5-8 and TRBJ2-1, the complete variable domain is EAGVTQSPTHLIKTRGQQATLRCSPISGHTSVYWYQQALGLGLQFLLWYDEGEERNRGNFPPRFSGRQFPNYSSELNVNALELEDSALYLCASSLAQGSDEQFFGPGTRLTVL.

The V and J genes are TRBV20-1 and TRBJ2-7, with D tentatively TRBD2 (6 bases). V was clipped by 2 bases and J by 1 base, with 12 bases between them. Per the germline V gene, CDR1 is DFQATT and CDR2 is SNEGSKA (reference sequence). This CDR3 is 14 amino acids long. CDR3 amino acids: CSARRWGESYEQYF. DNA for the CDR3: TGCAGTGCTAGACGATGGGGGGAATCCTACGAGCAGTACTTC.

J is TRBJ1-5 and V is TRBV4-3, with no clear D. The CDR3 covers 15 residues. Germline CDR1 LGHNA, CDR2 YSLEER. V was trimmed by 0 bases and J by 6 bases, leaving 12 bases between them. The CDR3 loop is CASSQEAGSFQPQHF. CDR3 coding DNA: TGCGCCAGCAGCCAAGAAGCGGGCAGTTTTCAGCCCCAGCATTTT.

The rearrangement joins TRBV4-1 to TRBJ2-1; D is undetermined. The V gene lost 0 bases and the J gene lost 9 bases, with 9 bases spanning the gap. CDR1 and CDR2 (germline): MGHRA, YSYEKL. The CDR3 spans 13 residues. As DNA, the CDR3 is TGCGCCAGCAGCCAAGAAGGGATCGGTGAGCAGTTCTTC. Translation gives CASSQEGIGEQFF.

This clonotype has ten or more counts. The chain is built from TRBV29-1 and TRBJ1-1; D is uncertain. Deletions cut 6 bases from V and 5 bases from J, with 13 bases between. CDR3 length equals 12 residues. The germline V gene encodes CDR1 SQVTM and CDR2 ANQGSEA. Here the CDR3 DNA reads TGCAGCGTCCGGAGGGCGCGGACTGAAGCTTTCTTT. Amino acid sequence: CSVRRARTEAFF.

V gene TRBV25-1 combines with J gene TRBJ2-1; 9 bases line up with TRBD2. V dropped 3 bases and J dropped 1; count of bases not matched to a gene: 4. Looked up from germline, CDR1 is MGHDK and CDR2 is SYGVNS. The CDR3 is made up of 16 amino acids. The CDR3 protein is CASSETSGGSYNEQFF. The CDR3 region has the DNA TGTGCCAGCAGTGAGACTAGCGGAGGATCCTACAATGAGCAGTTCTTC.

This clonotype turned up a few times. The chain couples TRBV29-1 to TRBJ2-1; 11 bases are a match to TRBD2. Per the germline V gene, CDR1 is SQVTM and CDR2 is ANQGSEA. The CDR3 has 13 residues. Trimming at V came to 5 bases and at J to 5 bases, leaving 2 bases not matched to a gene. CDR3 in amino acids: CSVLAGGHNEQFF. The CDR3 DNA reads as TGCAGCGTTTTAGCGGGAGGGCACAATGAGCAGTTCTTC.

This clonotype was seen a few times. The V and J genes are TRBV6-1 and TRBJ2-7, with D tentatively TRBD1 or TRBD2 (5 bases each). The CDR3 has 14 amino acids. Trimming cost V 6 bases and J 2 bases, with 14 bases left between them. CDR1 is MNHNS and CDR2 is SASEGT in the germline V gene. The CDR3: CASREWLGPYEQYF. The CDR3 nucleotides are TGTGCCAGCAGGGAATGGCTGGGACCCTACGAGCAGTACTTC.

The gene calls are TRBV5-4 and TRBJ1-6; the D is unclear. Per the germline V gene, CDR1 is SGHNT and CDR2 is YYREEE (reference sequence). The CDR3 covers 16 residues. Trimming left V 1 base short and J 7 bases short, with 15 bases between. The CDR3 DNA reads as TGTGCCAGCAGCTTGTCGGGAGTTATTACAAATTCACCCCTCCACTTT. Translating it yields CASSLSGVITNSPLHF.

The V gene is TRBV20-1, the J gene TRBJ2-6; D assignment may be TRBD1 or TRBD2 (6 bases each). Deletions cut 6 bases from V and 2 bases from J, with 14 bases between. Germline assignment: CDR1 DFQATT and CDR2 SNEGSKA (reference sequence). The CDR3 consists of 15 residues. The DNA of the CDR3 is TGCAGTGCCGCCCGACGGGGGCCTGGGGCCAACGTCCTGACTTTC. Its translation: CSAARRGPGANVLTF.

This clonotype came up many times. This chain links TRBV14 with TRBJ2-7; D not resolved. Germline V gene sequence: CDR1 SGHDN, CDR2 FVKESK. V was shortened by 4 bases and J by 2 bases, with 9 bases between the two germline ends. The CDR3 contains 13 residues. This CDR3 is CASSLGGTYEQYF. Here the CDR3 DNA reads TGTGCCAGCAGCCTGGGTGGAACCTACGAGCAGTACTTC.

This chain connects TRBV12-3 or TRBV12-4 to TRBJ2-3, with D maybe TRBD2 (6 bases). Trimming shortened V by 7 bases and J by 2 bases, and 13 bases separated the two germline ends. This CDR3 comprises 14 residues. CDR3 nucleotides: TGTGCCAGCAACCCGGGACTTACCACAGATACGCAGTATTTT. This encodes CASNPGLTTDTQYF.

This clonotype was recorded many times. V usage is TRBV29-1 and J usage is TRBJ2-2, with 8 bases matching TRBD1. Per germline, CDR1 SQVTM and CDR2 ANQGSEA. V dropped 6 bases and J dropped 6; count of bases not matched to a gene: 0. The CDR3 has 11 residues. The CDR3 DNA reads TGCAGCGTGACAGGGGCCGGGGAGCTGTTTTTT. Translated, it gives CSVTGAGELFF.

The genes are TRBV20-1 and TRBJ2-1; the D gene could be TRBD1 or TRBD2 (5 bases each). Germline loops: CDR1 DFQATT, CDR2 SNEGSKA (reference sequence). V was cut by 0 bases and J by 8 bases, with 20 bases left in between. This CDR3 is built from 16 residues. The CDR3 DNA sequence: TGCAGTGCTAGAGATTCAGGGACCCACAGTCTTGATGAGCAGTTCTTC. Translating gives CSARDSGTHSLDEQFF.

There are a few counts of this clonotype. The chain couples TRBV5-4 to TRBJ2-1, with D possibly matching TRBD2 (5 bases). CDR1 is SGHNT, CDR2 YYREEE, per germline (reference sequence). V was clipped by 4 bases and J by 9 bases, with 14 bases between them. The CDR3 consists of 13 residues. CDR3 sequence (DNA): TGTGCCAGCAGCCCGTCTAGCTCAAGTGAGCAGTTCTTC. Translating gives CASSPSSSSEQFF. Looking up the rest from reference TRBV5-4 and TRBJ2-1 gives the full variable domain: ETGVTQSPTHLIKTRGQQVTLRCSSQSGHNTVSWYQQALGQGPQFIFQYYREEENGRGNFPPRFSGLQFPNYSSELNVNALELDDSALYLCASSPSSSSEQFFGPGTRLTVL.

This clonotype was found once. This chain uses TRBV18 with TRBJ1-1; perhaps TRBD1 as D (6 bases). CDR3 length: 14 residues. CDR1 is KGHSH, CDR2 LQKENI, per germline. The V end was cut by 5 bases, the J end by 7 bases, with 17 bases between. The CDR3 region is CASSADRFLFEAFF. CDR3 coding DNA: TGTGCCAGCTCAGCCGACAGGTTCCTCTTTGAAGCTTTCTTT. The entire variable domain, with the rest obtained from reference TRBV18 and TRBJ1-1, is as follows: NAGVMQNPRHLVRRRGQEARLRCSPMKGHSHVYWYRQLPEEGLKFMVYLQKENIIDESGMPKERFSAEFPKEGPSILRIQQVVRGDSAAYFCASSADRFLFEAFFGQGTRLTVV.

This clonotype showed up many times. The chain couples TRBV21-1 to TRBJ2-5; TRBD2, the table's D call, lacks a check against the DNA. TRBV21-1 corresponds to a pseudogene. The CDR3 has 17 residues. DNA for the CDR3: TGTGCCAGCAGCAGGCAACAGGGACTAGCGGGAGAAGAGACCCAGTACTTC. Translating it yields CASSRQQGLAGEETQYF.

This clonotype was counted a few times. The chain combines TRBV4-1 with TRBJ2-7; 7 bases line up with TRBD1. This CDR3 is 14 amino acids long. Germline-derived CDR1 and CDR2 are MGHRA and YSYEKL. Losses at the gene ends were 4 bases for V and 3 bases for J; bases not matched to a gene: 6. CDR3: CASSLGDRGYEQYF. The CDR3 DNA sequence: TGCGCCAGCAGCCTAGGGGACAGAGGCTACGAGCAGTACTTC.

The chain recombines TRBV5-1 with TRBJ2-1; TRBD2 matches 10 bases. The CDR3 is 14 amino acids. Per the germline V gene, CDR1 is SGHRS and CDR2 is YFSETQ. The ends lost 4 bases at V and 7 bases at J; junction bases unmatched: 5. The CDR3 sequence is CASSRTSGENEQFF. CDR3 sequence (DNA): TGCGCCAGCAGCAGGACTAGCGGAGAGAATGAGCAGTTCTTC.

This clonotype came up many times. The CDR3 here is CASSPDRDSMRVPQHF. CDR3 bases: TGTGCCAGCAGCCCAGACCGGGACTCCATGAGGGTGCCCCAGCATTTT. The chain is built from TRBV9 and TRBJ1-5, with a weak D call TRBD1 (5 bases). Trimming left V 4 bases short and J 9 bases short, with 23 bases between. Germline assignment: CDR1 SGDLS and CDR2 YYNGEE. The CDR3 covers 16 residues.

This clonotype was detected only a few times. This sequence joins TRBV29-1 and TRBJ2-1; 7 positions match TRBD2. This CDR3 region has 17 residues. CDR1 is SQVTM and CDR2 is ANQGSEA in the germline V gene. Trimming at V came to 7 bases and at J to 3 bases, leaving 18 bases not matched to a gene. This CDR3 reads CSADYARLQRGYNEQFF. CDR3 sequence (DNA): TGCAGCGCAGATTATGCCCGCTTGCAGCGGGGCTACAATGAGCAGTTCTTC.

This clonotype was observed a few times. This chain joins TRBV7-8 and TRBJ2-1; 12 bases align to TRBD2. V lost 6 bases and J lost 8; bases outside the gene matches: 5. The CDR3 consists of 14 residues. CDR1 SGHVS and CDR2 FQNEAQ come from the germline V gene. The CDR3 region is CASRLAGGYDEQFF. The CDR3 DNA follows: TGTGCCAGCAGGCTAGCGGGGGGGTATGATGAGCAGTTCTTC.

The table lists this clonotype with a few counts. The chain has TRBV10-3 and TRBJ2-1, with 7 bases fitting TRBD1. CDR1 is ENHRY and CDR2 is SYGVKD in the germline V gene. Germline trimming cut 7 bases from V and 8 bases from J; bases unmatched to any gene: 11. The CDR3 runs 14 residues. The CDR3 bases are TGTGCCATCAATACCGGGACAGCCCTCCATGAGCAGTTCTTC. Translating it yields CAINTGTALHEQFF.

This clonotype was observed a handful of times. The CDR3 here is CAWIKKTGAAEAFF. In nucleotides, the CDR3 is TGTGCCTGGATCAAGAAGACAGGGGCCGCTGAAGCTTTCTTT. The chain links TRBV30 to TRBJ1-1; 8 bases line up with TRBD1. The CDR3 covers 14 residues. Germline values: CDR1 GTSNPN, CDR2 SVGIG (reference sequence). The V segment lost 4 bases and the J segment 6 bases; nucleotides outside the gene matches: 10. Full variable domain (rest looked up from reference TRBV30 and TRBJ1-1): SQTIHQWPATLVQPVGSPLSLECTVEGTSNPNLYWYRQAAGRGLQLLFYSVGIGQISSEVPQNLSASRPQDRQFILSSKKLLLSDSGFYLCAWIKKTGAAEAFFGQGTRLTVV.